This passage covers 30 T cell receptor beta chains from one sample sequenced in a study of read filtering for tumor transcriptome and immune sequencing. The library was built from roughly 400 ng RNA with molecular barcoded adaptors for alpha/delta and beta/gamma chains. In TCRdb, the reads were re-called with MiXCR into one record per CDR3 protein. The table records about 86,000 distinct CDR3 sequences, over 9% of them present only once. The source material was a population of CD138-negative cells sorted from bone marrow. These receptors were obtained from a donor at least 40 years old with multiple myeloma.

As concerns this clonotype: A much bigger clone sits one base away, suggesting this may be a read error. The CDR3 does not end in the conserved phenylalanine or tryptophan, so this is likely a read error. The CDR3: CSARTGGFDSYEQYL. CDR3 coding DNA: TGCAGTGCTAGGACAGGGGGTTTTGATTCCTACGAGCAGTACCTC. This chain uses TRBV20-1 with TRBJ2-7; 9 bases align to TRBD1. The CDR3 spans 15 residues. The J segment lost 1 base and the V segment lost 3 bases, leaving 7 bases of the junction unmatched. Germline loops: CDR1 DFQATT, CDR2 SNEGSKA (reference sequence).

The V call is TRBV2, the J call TRBJ1-5, with 7 bases identical to TRBD1. The V gene end was trimmed by 5 bases and the J gene end by 5 bases; junction bases not matched to a gene: 6. CDR1 is SNHLY, CDR2 FYNNEI, per germline. The CDR3 is made up of 14 amino acids. CDR3: CASSQDRADQPQHF. CDR3 sequence (DNA): TGTGCCAGCAGTCAAGACAGGGCGGATCAGCCCCAGCATTTT.

The sample holds many counts of this clonotype. The chain combines TRBV5-1 with TRBJ2-1, with D perhaps being TRBD1 or TRBD2 (5 bases each). Trimming cost V 0 bases and J 9 bases, with 16 bases left between them. This CDR3 region has 15 residues. Germline CDR1 reads SGHRS; CDR2 reads YFSETQ. CDR3 in amino acids: CASSLAGDLSGEQFF. For the CDR3, the DNA is TGCGCCAGCAGCTTGGCCGGGGACCTTTCTGGTGAGCAGTTCTTC.

The J gene is TRBJ2-2, the V gene TRBV4-2, with D tentatively TRBD1 or TRBD2 (5 bases each). Germline V gene sequence: CDR1 LGHNA, CDR2 YNFKEQ. The length of the CDR3 is 15 residues. V lost 0 bases to trimming and J lost 0 bases, with 5 bases between them. The CDR3: CASSQEGANTGELFF. The CDR3 bases are TGTGCCAGCAGCCAAGAGGGGGCGAACACCGGGGAGCTGTTTTTT.

This clonotype has a count of ten or more. The chain uses TRBV20-1 and TRBJ2-7, with 7 bases aligning to TRBD2. This CDR3 comprises 13 residues. V trimming: 4 bases; J trimming: 2 bases; junction bases outside the gene matches: 5. Germline V gives CDR1 DFQATT, CDR2 SNEGSKA (reference sequence). The CDR3 DNA is TGCAGTGCTACTAGCGGCTCCACCTACGAGCAGTACTTC. Translated: CSATSGSTYEQYF.

This clonotype was seen ten or more times. The J gene is TRBJ1-1, the V gene TRBV20-1; 10 nucleotides agree with TRBD1. V was clipped by 0 bases and J by 6 bases; unmatched bases: 7. Germline-derived CDR1 and CDR2 are DFQATT and SNEGSKA (reference sequence). The CDR3 is 15 amino acids. The CDR3, as DNA: TGCAGTGCTAGAGATTGGGGACAGGGGTACGCTGAAGCTTTCTTT. It codes for CSARDWGQGYAEAFF.

This clonotype was counted between two and nine times. This rearrangement joins TRBV2 to TRBJ2-2; TRBD1 agrees at 8 bases. The CDR3 extends over 18 amino acids. The germline V gene has CDR1 SNHLY and CDR2 FYNNEI. J gave up 3 bases and V 4 bases, and 13 bases lay outside the gene matches. Here the CDR3 DNA reads TGTGCCAGCAGTGCGGGACAGGTTCTTATGGGGGACACCGGGGAGCTGTTTTTT. It translates to CASSAGQVLMGDTGELFF.

This clonotype was observed a few times. The chain uses TRBV29-1 and TRBJ2-3, with D unresolved. Looked up from germline, CDR1 is SQVTM and CDR2 is ANQGSEA. V shed 6 bases and J shed 0 bases, with 13 bases lying between them. The CDR3 extends over 14 amino acids. The CDR3 sequence is CSVRRETSTDTQYF. In DNA, the CDR3 is TGCAGCGTCCGGAGAGAGACTAGCACAGATACGCAGTATTTT.

This clonotype was recorded at least ten times. The chain employs TRBV29-1 and TRBJ1-1; D gene ambiguous. Deletions cut 6 bases from V and 4 bases from J, with 15 bases between. The CDR3 consists of 13 residues. The germline gives CDR1 SQVTM, CDR2 ANQGSEA. Here the CDR3 reads CSVRHPGSTEAFF. CDR3 DNA: TGCAGCGTCCGACACCCAGGCAGCACTGAAGCTTTCTTT. Looking up the rest from reference TRBV29-1 and TRBJ1-1 gives the full variable domain: SAVISQKPSRDICQRGTSLTIQCQVDSQVTMMFWYRQQPGQSLTLIATANQGSEATYESGFVIDKFPISRPNLTFSTLTVSNMSPEDSSIYLCSVRHPGSTEAFFGQGTRLTVV.

This clonotype appeared many times. This chain connects TRBV29-1 to TRBJ1-4; D not resolved. The CDR3 loop spans 14 amino acids. CDR1 and CDR2 from the germline V gene are SQVTM and ANQGSEA. Between the trimmed V and J ends, which lost 6 bases and 3 bases, there was a span of 14 bases. For the CDR3, the DNA is TGCAGCGTCGCGACTCACGGGGCTAATGAAAAACTGTTTTTT. Residues: CSVATHGANEKLFF.

The CDR3 nucleotides read TGTGCCAGCAACGGACAGGGGTTCATCTCTGGGGCCAACGTCCTGACTTTC. Protein product: CASNGQGFISGANVLTF. The chain recombines TRBV5-4 with TRBJ2-6; 9 positions agree with TRBD1. The germline CDR1 and CDR2 sequences are SGHNT and YYREEE (reference sequence). This CDR3 comprises 17 residues. Trimming took 6 bases from V and 0 from J; bases not matched to a gene: 7.

This sequence joins TRBV5-1 and TRBJ2-2; D assignment may be TRBD1 or TRBD2 (5 bases each). CDR1 is SGHRS, CDR2 YFSETQ, per germline. The CDR3 has 14 residues. The V and J ends lost 5 bases and 4 bases respectively, with 12 bases between them. The CDR3 coding sequence is TGCGCCAGCAGTTCAGAGGGGAGCACCGGGGAGCTGTTTTTT. The encoded protein is CASSSEGSTGELFF.

Turning to this clonotype: A read error may be the cause here, since a much bigger clone is one base away. The rearrangement links TRBV23-1 to TRBJ2-3, with no clear D. TRBV23-1 qualifies as an ORF whose function is uncertain. V was pared by 10 bases and J by 4 bases, with 15 bases between. This CDR3 spans 13 amino acids. CDR3 DNA sequence: TGCGCCAAACGGACGGTTGTCTCAGATACGCAGTATTTT. It translates to CAKRTVVSDTQYF.

This clonotype came up many times. The rearrangement joins TRBV30 to TRBJ2-3; TRBD2 matches at 14 bases. The ends lost 7 bases at V and 8 bases at J; junction bases unmatched: 8. CDR3 length: 14 amino acids. Germline assignment: CDR1 GTSNPN and CDR2 SVGIG (reference sequence). CDR3: CAFPGLAGDLTQYF. The CDR3 DNA sequence: TGTGCCTTCCCGGGACTAGCGGGAGACCTTACGCAGTATTTT.

This clonotype was detected ten times or more. One end of the junction is discordant with germline, which a read error may explain. The chain has TRBV7-9 and TRBJ2-7, with D unresolved. From germline, CDR1 is SEHNR and CDR2 FQNEAQ (reference sequence). This CDR3 is 11 amino acids long. The CDR3 nucleotides are TGTGCCAGCGAAGCGTCTTACGAGCAGTATTTC. Its translation is CASEASYEQYF.

The table lists this clonotype with many counts. The chain joins TRBV5-1 to TRBJ2-1, with D possibly matching TRBD2 (6 bases). Trimming removed 0 bases from V and 13 bases from J, with 26 bases in between. Looked up from germline, CDR1 is SGHRS and CDR2 is YFSETQ. This CDR3 has 17 amino acids. CDR3 sequence (DNA): TGCGCCAGCAGCTTGGCCGGGTGGGAGGCAACCGGGCAACTCCAGTTCTTC. It encodes CASSLAGWEATGQLQFF. The whole variable domain, remainder taken from reference TRBV5-1 and TRBJ2-1, is KAGVTQTPRYLIKTRGQQVTLSCSPISGHRSVSWYQQTPGQGLQFLFEYFSETQRNKGNFPGRFSGRQFSNSRSEMNVSTLELGDSALYLCASSLAGWEATGQLQFFGPGTRLTVL.

This clonotype was detected ten times or more. The chain links TRBV29-1 to TRBJ2-3; D might be TRBD1 (6 bases). This CDR3 has 14 residues. V was pared by 5 bases and J by 0 bases, with 12 bases between. CDR1 and CDR2 (germline): SQVTM, ANQGSEA. CDR3 nucleotide sequence: TGCAGCGTTAGCGACAGGAGAAGCACAGATACGCAGTATTTT. Its protein product is CSVSDRRSTDTQYF.

This clonotype was counted many times. The CDR3 is CAISESVGRESYNEQFF. CDR3 coding DNA: TGTGCCATCAGTGAGTCTGTGGGGCGGGAGTCCTACAATGAGCAGTTCTTC. The V and J genes are TRBV10-3 and TRBJ2-1, with 7 bases matching TRBD2. CDR1 and CDR2 from the germline V gene are ENHRY and SYGVKD. The CDR3 loop spans 17 amino acids. The J segment lost 1 base and the V segment lost 0 bases, leaving 6 bases of the junction unmatched.

There are many counts of this clonotype. This chain connects TRBV12-3 or TRBV12-4 to TRBJ2-1; TRBD2 matches 14 bases. The V segment lost 5 bases and the J segment 3 bases; nucleotides outside the gene matches: 6. The CDR3 length is 17 residues. The DNA of the CDR3 is TGTGCCAGCAGTCCCGGGACTAGCGGGAGTGACTACAATGAGCAGTTCTTC. Translating it yields CASSPGTSGSDYNEQFF.

In this sample, this clonotype turned up many times. The rearrangement joins TRBV5-1 to TRBJ2-7; the match to TRBD2 covers 7 bases. Per the germline V gene, CDR1 is SGHRS and CDR2 is YFSETQ. Losses at the gene ends were 0 bases for V and 3 bases for J; bases not matched to a gene: 6. This CDR3 has 15 residues. The CDR3 DNA sequence: TGCGCCAGCAGCTTGGCCGGCCGGGGGGACTACGAGCAGTACTTC. Encoded protein: CASSLAGRGDYEQYF.

Comment on this clonotype: This may be a read error, as it is one base from a much larger clone. J is TRBJ2-2 and V is TRBV29-1, with a possible D match to TRBD2 (5 bases). This CDR3 has 13 amino acids. Germline CDR1 SQVTM, CDR2 ANQGSEA. This CDR3 is CSADVGNTGEPFF. The CDR3, as DNA: TGCAGCGCCGACGTGGGAAACACCGGGGAGCCGTTTTTT.

In the case of this clonotype: One base separates it from a far larger clone, so it is likely a read error. This rearrangement joins TRBV7-3 to TRBJ1-4; D uncertain. The CDR3 is 13 residues long. Germline CDR1 reads SGHTA; CDR2 reads FQGTGA. This chain's CDR3 is CASSLPPSKKLSF. The DNA of the CDR3 is TGTGCCAGCAGCTTACCACCATCGAAAAAACTGTCTTTT.

This clonotype was picked up many times. CDR3 in amino acids: CATSDSDRGTGMGGELFF. DNA for the CDR3: TGTGCCACCAGTGATTCCGATCGTGGTACAGGAATGGGCGGGGAGCTGTTTTTT. The chain links TRBV24-1 to TRBJ2-2; TRBD1 might be the D (5 bases). The CDR3 loop spans 18 amino acids. V lost 2 bases, J lost 7 bases, and 22 bases lay in between. Germline CDR1 reads KGHDR; CDR2 reads SFDVKD.

This clonotype was seen repeatedly, ten times or more. The gene calls are TRBV6-6 and TRBJ2-1; 10 nucleotides agree with TRBD2. Germline loops: CDR1 MNHNY, CDR2 SVGAGI (reference sequence). Losses at the gene ends were 6 bases for V and 5 bases for J; bases not matched to a gene: 4. This CDR3 contains 14 residues. The CDR3 DNA sequence: TGTGCCAGCAGACCGCTAGCGGGGGACAATGAGCAGTTCTTC. Protein: CASRPLAGDNEQFF.

At least ten counts were recorded for this clonotype. The V gene is TRBV24-1, the J gene TRBJ2-1, with unresolved D. The CDR3 length is 14 residues. Between the trimmed V and J ends, which lost 2 bases and 6 bases, there was a span of 10 bases. The V gene's germline CDR1 is KGHDR and CDR2 SFDVKD. The CDR3 DNA reads as TGTGCCACCAGTGATTACGACTCCCTCAATGAGCAGTTCTTC. Protein sequence: CATSDYDSLNEQFF.

This clonotype was seen a handful of times. Being one base from a much bigger clone, this may be a read error. Since the CDR3 does not end with the conserved phenylalanine or tryptophan, this likely comes from a read error. V and J are TRBV6-5 and TRBJ1-1; 9 nucleotides agree with TRBD1. The CDR3 is 17 residues long. With V trimmed by 6 bases and J by 5 bases, 16 bases remained unmatched. Germline V gene sequence: CDR1 MNHEY, CDR2 SVGAGI. The CDR3 DNA sequence: TGTGCCAGCAGGTCACGGAGCCGGGACAGGGTTTGGACTGAAGCTTTCCTT. Translated, it gives CASRSRSRDRVWTEAFL.

This clonotype was counted many times. The chain has TRBV2 and TRBJ1-2; D unclear. V lost 6 bases and J lost 1, with 3 bases in between. CDR3 length: 11 amino acids. Germline V lookup: CDR1 SNHLY, CDR2 FYNNEI. The CDR3 bases are TGTGCCAGCAGCAGTAACTATGGCTACACCTTC. It specifies CASSSNYGYTF.

The chain recombines TRBV7-9 with TRBJ2-7; D remains unclear. V lost 3 bases to trimming and J lost 5 bases, with 5 bases between them. Germline values: CDR1 SEHNR, CDR2 FQNEAQ (reference sequence). This CDR3 contains 11 residues. The CDR3 protein is CASSFLNEQYF. For the CDR3, the DNA is TGTGCCAGCAGCTTCCTCAACGAGCAGTACTTC.

Ten or more counts support this clonotype. The chain recombines TRBV5-1 with TRBJ2-7; 7 positions agree with TRBD2. Trimming removed 2 bases from V and 6 bases from J; junction bases left unmatched: 14. This CDR3 spans 16 amino acids. Germline assignment: CDR1 SGHRS and CDR2 YFSETQ. The CDR3 coding sequence is TGCGCCAGCAGCTTTGACCCATCAGCGGGAAGATTCGAGCAGTACTTC. Amino acids: CASSFDPSAGRFEQYF.

This clonotype has ten or more counts. The rearrangement uses TRBV19 and TRBJ1-2; D is uncertain. Between the trimmed V and J ends, which lost 5 bases and 5 bases, there was a span of 15 bases. Germline V gene sequence: CDR1 LNHDA, CDR2 SQIVND (reference sequence). The CDR3 totals 14 residues. The CDR3 spells CASSPGPSYYGYTF. The DNA for the CDR3 is TGTGCCAGTAGTCCCGGGCCCAGTTATTATGGCTACACCTTC.